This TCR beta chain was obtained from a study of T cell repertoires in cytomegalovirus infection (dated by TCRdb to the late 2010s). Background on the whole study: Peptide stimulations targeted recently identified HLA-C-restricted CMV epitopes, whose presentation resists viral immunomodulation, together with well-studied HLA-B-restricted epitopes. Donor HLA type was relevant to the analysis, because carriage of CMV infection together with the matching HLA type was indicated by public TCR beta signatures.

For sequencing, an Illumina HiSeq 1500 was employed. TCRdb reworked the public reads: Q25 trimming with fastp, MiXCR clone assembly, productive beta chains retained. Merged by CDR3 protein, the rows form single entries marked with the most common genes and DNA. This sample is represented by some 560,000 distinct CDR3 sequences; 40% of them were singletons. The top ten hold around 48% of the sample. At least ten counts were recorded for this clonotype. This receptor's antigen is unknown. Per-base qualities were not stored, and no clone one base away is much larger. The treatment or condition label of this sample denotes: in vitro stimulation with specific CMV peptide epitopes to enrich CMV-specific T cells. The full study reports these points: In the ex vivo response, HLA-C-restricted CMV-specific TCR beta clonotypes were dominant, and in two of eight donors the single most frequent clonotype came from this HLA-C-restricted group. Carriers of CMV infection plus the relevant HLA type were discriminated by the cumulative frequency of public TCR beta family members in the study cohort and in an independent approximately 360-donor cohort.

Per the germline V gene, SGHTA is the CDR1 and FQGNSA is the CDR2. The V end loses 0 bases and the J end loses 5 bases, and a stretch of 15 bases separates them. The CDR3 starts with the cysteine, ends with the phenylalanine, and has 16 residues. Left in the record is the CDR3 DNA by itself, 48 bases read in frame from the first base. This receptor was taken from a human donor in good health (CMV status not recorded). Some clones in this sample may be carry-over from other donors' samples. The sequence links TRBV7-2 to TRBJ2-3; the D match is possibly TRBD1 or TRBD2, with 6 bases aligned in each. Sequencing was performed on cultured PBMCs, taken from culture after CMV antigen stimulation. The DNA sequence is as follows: TGTGCCAGCAGCTTAGCGAGGGGGGCCGGCATAGATACGCAGTATTTT. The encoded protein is CASSLARGAGIDTQYF.